The present entry profiles one T cell receptor beta chain with its context. What it recognizes is unknown. Sorting produced populations that all topped 95% purity. This specimen belongs to a study of beta chain features in type 1 diabetes. Study-wide points: Moderately but significantly shorter TCRB CDR3s were found in Type 1 diabetes patients in all four CD4+ subsets. Comparison showed that naive, central memory and Treg TCRB repertoires appeared more similar among patients than among healthy donors. Researchers caution that PCR might favor shorter templates, equally among patients and controls.

This CDR3 has 13 amino acids. The germline V gene has CDR1 SSHAT and CDR2 FNYEAQ (reference sequence). V lost 5 bases, J lost 3 bases, and 2 bases stayed unmatched. All of the isolated RNA was reverse transcribed, so expressed TCRB transcripts were sequenced. TCRdb's copy holds only in-frame clones and misses some; the assay was immunoSEQ multiplex PCR. The table lists approximately 360,000 clones, roughly 12% of them singletons. The source of this sequence is a woman in her late teens or twenties with type 1 diabetes. Sequenced: naive CD4+ T cells from blood. The chain carries TRBV7-7 and TRBJ2-3; 7 nucleotides agree with TRBD2. The chain's CDR3 is CASSPRGTDTQYF. In DNA, the CDR3 is TGTGCCAGCAGCCCGCGGGGGACAGATACGCAGTATTTT.